This T cell receptor (beta chain) derives from a study of blood T cell repertoires in COVID-19. The CDR3 spans 13 residues. Germline V gene lookup returns CDR1 LGHNA and CDR2 YSLEER. A note on this clone: Germline is not matched at one junction end, which may reflect a read error.

Generated by immunoSEQ multiplex PCR, the TCRdb table keeps only in-frame clones and is missing some. This table has 40,000 to 45,000 clones, around 90% appearing once. This TCR was sampled from a man aged 50 or older with active COVID-19. The chain links TRBV4-3 to TRBJ1-2; no firm D call. The sequencing input was peripheral blood. CDR3 protein: CTSSQDGSYGYTF. As DNA, the CDR3 is TGCACCAGCAGCCAAGATGGCAGTTATGGCTACACCTTC.